This T cell receptor (beta chain) was sequenced in a study of blood T cell repertoires in COVID-19. Whole-study context: The United States, Italy and Spain were the sources of the acute and convalescent COVID-19 samples.

Participants' reported clinical history set cohort assignment. Two negative PCRs, clearance, or symptom resolution characterized the recovered Cohort 3 donors. In the source study's methods: The authors estimated nucleated cell counts from reference gene primer amplification. The method was immunoSEQ multiplex PCR; TCRdb's version includes in-frame clones alone and lacks a portion of them. V and J calls and clone size come straight from that table; D and trimming were deduced from the DNA. The sample shows 130,000 to 150,000 clones, just under 85% of them seen only once. Looked up from germline, CDR1 is LNHNV and CDR2 is YYDKDF (reference sequence). Trimming left V 5 bases short and J 13 bases short, with 17 bases between. This CDR3 has 13 residues.

The clonotype originates from a man aged 45-60 years who had recovered from COVID-19. Sequencing used PBMCs or T cells enriched from blood (not recorded which). The chain has TRBV15 and TRBJ1-4; D call uncertain. CDR3 protein: CATSSGTRAALFF. DNA of the CDR3: TGTGCCACCAGCTCAGGAACCAGAGCAGCACTGTTTTTT.